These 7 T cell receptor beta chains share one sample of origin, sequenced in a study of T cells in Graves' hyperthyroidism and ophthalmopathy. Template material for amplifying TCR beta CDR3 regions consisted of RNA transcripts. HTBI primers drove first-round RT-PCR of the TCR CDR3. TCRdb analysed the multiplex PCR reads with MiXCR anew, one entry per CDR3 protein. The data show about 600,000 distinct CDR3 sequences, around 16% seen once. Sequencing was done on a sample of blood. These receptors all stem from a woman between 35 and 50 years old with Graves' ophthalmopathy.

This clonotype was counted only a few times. The CDR3 DNA is TGTGCCAGCAGTTCATTGCCCCGGTACAATGAGCAGTTCTTC. Amino acid sequence: CASSSLPRYNEQFF. V usage is TRBV6-8 and J usage is TRBJ2-1, with D uncertain. The ends were cut back, 4 bases at V and 4 bases at J, with 11 bases in the middle. Germline V gene sequence: CDR1 MNHGY, CDR2 SAAAGT. This CDR3 is built from 14 residues.

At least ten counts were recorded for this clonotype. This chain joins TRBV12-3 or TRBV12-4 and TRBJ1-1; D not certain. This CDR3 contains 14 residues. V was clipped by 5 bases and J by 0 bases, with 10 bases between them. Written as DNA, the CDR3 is TGTGCCAGCAGTCGTGCCGGCTTGAACACTGAAGCTTTCTTT. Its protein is CASSRAGLNTEAFF.

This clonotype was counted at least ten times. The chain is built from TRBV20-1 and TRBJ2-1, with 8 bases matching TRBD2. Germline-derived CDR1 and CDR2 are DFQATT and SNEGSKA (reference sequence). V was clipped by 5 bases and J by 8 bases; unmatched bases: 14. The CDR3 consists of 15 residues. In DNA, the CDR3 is TGCAGTGCTCCCCCGCTCCGCGGGAGGTTACATGAGCAGTTCTTC. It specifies CSAPPLRGRLHEQFF.

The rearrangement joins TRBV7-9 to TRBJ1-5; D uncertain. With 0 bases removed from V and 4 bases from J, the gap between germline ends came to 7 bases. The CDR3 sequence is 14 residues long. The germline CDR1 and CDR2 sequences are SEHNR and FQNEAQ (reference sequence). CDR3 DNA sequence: TGTGCCAGCAGCTTAGCGTCGGTAAATCAGCCCCAGCATTTT. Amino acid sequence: CASSLASVNQPQHF.

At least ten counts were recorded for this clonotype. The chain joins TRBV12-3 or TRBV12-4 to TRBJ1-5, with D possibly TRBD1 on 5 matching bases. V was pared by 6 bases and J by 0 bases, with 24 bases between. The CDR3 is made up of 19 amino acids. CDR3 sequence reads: CASRPGTNVTRHSNQPQHF. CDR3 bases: TGTGCCAGCAGGCCAGGGACGAACGTTACTCGTCATAGCAATCAGCCCCAGCATTTT.

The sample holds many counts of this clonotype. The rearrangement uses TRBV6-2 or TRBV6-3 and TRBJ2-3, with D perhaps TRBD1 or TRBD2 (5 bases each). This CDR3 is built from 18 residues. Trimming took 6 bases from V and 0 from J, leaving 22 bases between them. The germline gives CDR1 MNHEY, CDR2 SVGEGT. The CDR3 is CASRPTRLGDVSTDTQYF. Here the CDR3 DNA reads TGTGCCAGCAGACCTACTAGGTTGGGGGATGTCAGCACAGATACGCAGTATTTT.

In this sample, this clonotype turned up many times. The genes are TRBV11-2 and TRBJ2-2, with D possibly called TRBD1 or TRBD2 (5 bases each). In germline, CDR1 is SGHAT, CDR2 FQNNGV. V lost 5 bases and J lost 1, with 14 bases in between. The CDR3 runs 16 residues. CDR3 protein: CASSPILGGNTGELFF. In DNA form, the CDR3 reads TGTGCCAGCAGCCCAATCCTTGGGGGGAACACCGGGGAGCTGTTTTTT.